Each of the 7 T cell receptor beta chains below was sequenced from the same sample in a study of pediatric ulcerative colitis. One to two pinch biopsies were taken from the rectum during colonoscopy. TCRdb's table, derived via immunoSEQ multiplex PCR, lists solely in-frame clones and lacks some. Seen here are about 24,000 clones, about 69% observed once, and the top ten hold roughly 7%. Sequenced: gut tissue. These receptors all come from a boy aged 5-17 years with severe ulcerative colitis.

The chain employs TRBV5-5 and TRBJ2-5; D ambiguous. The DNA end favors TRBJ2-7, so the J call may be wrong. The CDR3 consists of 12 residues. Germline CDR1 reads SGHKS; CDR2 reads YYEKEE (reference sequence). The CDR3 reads CASISGAYEQYF. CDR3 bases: TGTGCCAGCATCTCGGGTGCCTACGAGCAGTACTTC.

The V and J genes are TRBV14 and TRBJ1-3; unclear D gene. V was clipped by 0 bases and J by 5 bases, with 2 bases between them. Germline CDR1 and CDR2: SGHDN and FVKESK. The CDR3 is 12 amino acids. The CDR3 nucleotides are TGTGCCAGCAGCCAAGAAAGAAACACCATATATTTT. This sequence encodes CASSQERNTIYF.

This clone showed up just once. CDR3 nucleotide sequence: TGTGCCAGCAGCTTATCCAGGGGGAGGGACACTGAAGCTTTCTTT. It encodes CASSLSRGRDTEAFF. The gene calls are TRBV11-2 and TRBJ1-1, with 7 bases identical to TRBD1. V gave up 2 bases and J gave up 3 bases; unmatched junction bases: 6. This CDR3 spans 15 amino acids. CDR1 is SGHAT, CDR2 FQNNGV, per germline.

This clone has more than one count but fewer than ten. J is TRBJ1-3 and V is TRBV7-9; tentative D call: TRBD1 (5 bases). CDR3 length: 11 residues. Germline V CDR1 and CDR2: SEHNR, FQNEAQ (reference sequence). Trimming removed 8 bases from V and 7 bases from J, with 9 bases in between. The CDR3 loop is CASGAGNTIYF. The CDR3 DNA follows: TGTGCCAGCGGGGCAGGGAACACCATATATTTT.

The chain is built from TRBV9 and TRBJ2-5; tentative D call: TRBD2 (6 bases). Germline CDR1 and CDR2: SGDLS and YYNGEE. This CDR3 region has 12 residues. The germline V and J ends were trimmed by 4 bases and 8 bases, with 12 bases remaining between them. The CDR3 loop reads CASSQTSATQYF. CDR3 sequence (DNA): TGTGCCAGCAGCCAGACTAGTGCAACCCAGTACTTC.

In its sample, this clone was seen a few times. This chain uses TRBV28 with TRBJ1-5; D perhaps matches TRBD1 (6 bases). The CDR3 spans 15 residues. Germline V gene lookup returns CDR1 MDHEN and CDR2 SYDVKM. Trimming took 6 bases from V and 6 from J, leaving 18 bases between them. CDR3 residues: CASRNTGSGSQPQHF. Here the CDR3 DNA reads TGTGCCAGCAGGAACACAGGGAGCGGGAGTCAGCCCCAGCATTTT.

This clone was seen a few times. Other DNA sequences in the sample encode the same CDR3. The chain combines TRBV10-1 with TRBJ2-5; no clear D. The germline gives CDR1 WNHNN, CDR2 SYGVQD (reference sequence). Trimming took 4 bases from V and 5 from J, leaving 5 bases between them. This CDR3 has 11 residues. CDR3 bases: TGCGCCAGCAGTGCCGGTGAGACCCAGTACTTC. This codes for CASSAGETQYF.